This TCR beta chain emerged from a study of T-cell reconstitution after alpha-beta-depleted transplantation in children. Study observations and caveats: T-cell numbers and diversity one year post-transplant derived largely from freshly generated T cells. Several hundred expanded graft clones reportedly were the source of alpha-beta T cells about two months after transplant. Diversity of TCRbeta at day 60 was high in some patients, arising from surviving recipient T cells and thymic progenitors.

The CDR3 sequence is 17 residues long. The V end was cut by 5 bases, the J end by 0 bases, with 18 bases between. This clonotype has only a few counts. No antigen is known for it. It was with unique molecular identifiers that the TCRbeta library was prepared. Via MiXCR, TCRdb re-called the PCR reads, giving one row per CDR3 protein. Here the sample spans about 980,000 distinct CDR3 sequences, under 30% being singletons. The origin of this receptor is a boy younger than two who had a stem cell transplant for SCID, so the T cells may come from the graft donor. This sample comprised PBMCs, mostly from graft donor cells, obtained 360 days after TCRalphabeta/CD19-depleted stem cell transplant. The chain has TRBV12-3 or TRBV12-4 and TRBJ2-3; D is perhaps TRBD2 (7 bases). In nucleotides, the CDR3 is TGTGCCAGCAGTCCCCGTGGGGGGGGGCATAGCACAGATACGCAGTATTTT. The encoded protein is CASSPRGGGHSTDTQYF.